Following are 8 T cell receptor beta chains from one sample sequenced in a study of cytomegalovirus exposure and HLA in healthy donors. The PCR used 60 Vbeta and 13 Jbeta primers. Sequencing used immunoSEQ multiplex PCR; TCRdb keeps in-frame clones, though not all of them. The sample has some 130,000 clones, roughly four fifths seen once. Source material: PBMCs. Every receptor here comes from a man aged 25 to 45 in good health and CMV-seronegative.

The chain links TRBV28 to TRBJ1-6; 9 nucleotides align to TRBD1. CDR3 length equals 14 residues. After removal of 3 bases from V and 8 bases from J, the junction contained 2 bases not matched to a gene. Germline V gene data show CDR1 as MDHEN and CDR2 as SYDVKM. The CDR3 region has the DNA TGTGCCAGCAGTTTCGGACAGGGGTATTCACCCCTCCACTTT. Amino acids: CASSFGQGYSPLHF.

DNA for the CDR3: TGTGCCAGCAGTGACCCCCTGGGGCGTGAGCAGTTCTTC. Amino acid sequence: CASSDPLGREQFF. The chain carries TRBV2 and TRBJ2-1; TRBD1 is a possible D gene (5 bases). The V end lost 3 bases, the J end lost 9 bases, and 12 bases lay between the germline ends. The CDR3 spans 13 residues. CDR1 and CDR2 (germline): SNHLY, FYNNEI.

This chain links TRBV2 with TRBJ1-1, with TRBD1 matching over 7 bases. V trimming: 8 bases; J trimming: 1 base; junction bases outside the gene matches: 13. The germline gives CDR1 SNHLY, CDR2 FYNNEI. The CDR3 loop spans 16 amino acids. DNA of the CDR3: TGTGCCAGCCGTAACGTTAGTACAGGGGCGAACACTGAAGCTTTCTTT. Protein product: CASRNVSTGANTEAFF.

In this sample, this clone turned up once. This chain uses TRBV5-6 with TRBJ1-5; 8 nucleotides line up with TRBD1. CDR1 and CDR2 from the germline V gene are SGHDT and YYEEEE. Trimming cost V 4 bases and J 5 bases; bases outside gene matches: 2. This CDR3 is built from 13 residues. The CDR3 spells CASSRTGYQPQHF. The DNA for the CDR3 is TGTGCCAGCAGCCGGACAGGGTATCAGCCCCAGCATTTT.

V gene TRBV29-1 combines with J gene TRBJ1-2; D call uncertain. CDR1 and CDR2 (germline): SQVTM, ANQGSEA. The CDR3 sequence is 13 residues long. V dropped 3 bases and J dropped 1 base, with 9 bases sitting between them. This CDR3 is CSVDSRFNYGYTF. The CDR3, as DNA: TGCAGCGTTGATTCCAGGTTTAACTATGGCTACACCTTC.

V and J are TRBV2 and TRBJ2-5; tentative D call: TRBD2 (7 bases). The DNA end lines up better with TRBJ2-7; the J call may be wrong. This CDR3 has 12 residues. Germline assignment: CDR1 SNHLY and CDR2 FYNNEI. CDR3 loop: CATKRGGYEQYF. CDR3 bases: TGTGCCACAAAAAGGGGGGGGTACGAGCAGTACTTC.

V gene TRBV11-3 combines with J gene TRBJ2-1; 9 positions match TRBD2. V was clipped by 5 bases and J by 6 bases; unmatched bases: 11. The CDR3 consists of 16 residues. Germline CDR1 and CDR2: SGHNT and YENEEA. In DNA, the CDR3 is TGTGCCAGCAGCCAACATACTAGCGGGCTTACCAATGAGCAGTTCTTC. Translated, it gives CASSQHTSGLTNEQFF.

The rearrangement joins TRBV7-2 to TRBJ2-7; 9 nucleotides match TRBD1. V lost 4 bases to trimming and J lost 2 bases; unmatched junction nucleotides: 12. CDR1 is SGHTA, CDR2 FQGNSA, per germline. CDR3 length: 17 amino acids. CDR3 nucleotide sequence: TGTGCCAGCAGCTCACACCCAGGACAGGGGATAACCTACGAGCAGTACTTC. It is translated as CASSSHPGQGITYEQYF.